Presented here are 14 T cell receptor beta chains from one specimen sequenced in a study of blood T cell repertoires in COVID-19. The table came from immunoSEQ multiplex PCR; TCRdb's copy has only in-frame clones and leaves some out. This table holds about 52,000 clones, 81% found once. Source material: peripheral blood. Source of these receptors: a woman older than 75 with COVID-19, enrolled during active disease.

The chain joins TRBV11-2 to TRBJ1-1; D gene unclear. Germline V gene data show CDR1 as SGHAT and CDR2 as FQNNGV. Trimming removed 5 bases from V and 1 base from J, with 11 bases in between. The CDR3 loop spans 14 amino acids. CDR3 sequence reads: CASSQKTENTEAFF. The CDR3 DNA is TGTGCCAGCAGCCAGAAGACTGAGAACACTGAAGCTTTCTTT.

This clone was observed a few times. The rearrangement joins TRBV2 to TRBJ2-7; 12 bases match TRBD2. V lost 6 bases to trimming and J lost 0 bases; unmatched junction nucleotides: 3. CDR1 is SNHLY and CDR2 is FYNNEI in the germline V gene. This CDR3 comprises 15 residues. CDR3 sequence (DNA): TGTGCCAGCAGCGAGACTAGCGGGAGCTCCTACGAGCAGTACTTC. It specifies CASSETSGSSYEQYF.

The CDR3 loop is CASSPGGRPSSYNEQFF. The CDR3 bases are TGTGCCAGCAGTCCGGGGGGCAGGCCGAGCTCCTACAATGAGCAGTTCTTC. The chain employs TRBV28 and TRBJ2-1; possible D gene TRBD2, 7 bases. Germline CDR1 reads MDHEN; CDR2 reads SYDVKM. CDR3 size: 17 residues. V dropped 5 bases and J dropped 0 bases, with 17 bases sitting between them.

The chain couples TRBV21-1 to TRBJ2-7; TRBD2, the table's D call, was not compared with the DNA. TRBV21-1 is a pseudogene locus. This CDR3 is 16 amino acids long. The CDR3 is CASSKNPASGSKEQYF. In DNA form, the CDR3 reads TGTGCCAGCAGCAAAAACCCGGCTAGCGGGAGTAAGGAGCAGTACTTC.

The rearrangement uses TRBV7-8 and TRBJ2-7; TRBD2 aligns across 10 bases. Germline V lookup: CDR1 SGHVS, CDR2 FQNEAQ. V was pared by 3 bases and J by 1 base, with 12 bases of the junction left unmatched. The CDR3 contains 18 residues. The chain's CDR3 is CASSFQYLASGSSYEQYF. In DNA form, the CDR3 reads TGTGCCAGCAGCTTCCAGTATTTGGCTAGCGGGAGTTCCTACGAGCAGTACTTC.

A single count supports this clone. The chain couples TRBV27 to TRBJ2-2; D remains unclear. This CDR3 contains 14 residues. V gave up 6 bases and J gave up 1 base, with 9 bases separating them. CDR1 MNHEY and CDR2 SMNVEV come from the germline V gene (reference sequence). The CDR3 DNA reads as TGTGCCAGCAGCAGTGGCAGGAACACCGGGGAGCTGTTTTTT. Translating gives CASSSGRNTGELFF.

V is TRBV5-6 and J is TRBJ1-2, with D hard to call. Germline CDR1 is SGHDT and CDR2 is YYEEEE. The V gene lost 0 bases and the J gene lost 4 bases, with 7 bases spanning the gap. This CDR3 contains 13 residues. CDR3 nucleotide sequence: TGTGCCAGCAGCTTGGGCGAGTTCTATGGCTACACCTTC. It encodes CASSLGEFYGYTF.

The chain joins TRBV6-5 to TRBJ1-2, with 8 bases fitting TRBD1. This CDR3 region has 15 residues. After removal of 6 bases from V and 11 bases from J, the junction contained 17 bases not matched to a gene. The germline gives CDR1 MNHEY, CDR2 SVGAGI. The CDR3 DNA is TGTGCCAGCAGGTTCGGACAGGGTTTATTTCCCTCTTACACCTTC. As protein: CASRFGQGLFPSYTF.

J is TRBJ2-7 and V is TRBV5-8, with D unresolved. The CDR3 has 11 residues. CDR1 is SGHTS and CDR2 is YDEGEE in the germline V gene. The V end lost 2 bases, the J end lost 3 bases, and 3 bases lay between the germline ends. The DNA of the CDR3 is TGTGCCAGCAGCTTCCTCTACGAGCAGTACTTC. Translation gives CASSFLYEQYF. Supplemented by reference TRBV5-8 and TRBJ2-7, the full variable domain reads EAGVTQSPTHLIKTRGQQATLRCSPISGHTSVYWYQQALGLGLQFLLWYDEGEERNRGNFPPRFSGRQFPNYSSELNVNALELEDSALYLCASSFLYEQYFGPGTRLTVT.

The rearrangement links TRBV30 to TRBJ1-1; maybe TRBD1 (5 bases). The CDR3 spans 11 residues. CDR1 is GTSNPN and CDR2 is SVGIG in the germline V gene (reference sequence). V gave up 1 base and J gave up 10 bases, with 10 bases separating them. CDR3 coding DNA: TGTGCCTGGAGTGAGGGGCTTGGAGCTTTCTTT. This translates into CAWSEGLGAFF.

This sequence joins TRBV5-4 and TRBJ2-1; D is perhaps TRBD2 (5 bases). The germline gives CDR1 SGHNT, CDR2 YYREEE (reference sequence). The V gene lost 4 bases and the J gene lost 7 bases, with 21 bases spanning the gap. There are 16 residues in the CDR3. The CDR3 spells CASSAGRPEGRNEQFF. The CDR3 DNA reads TGTGCCAGCAGCGCTGGGAGACCCGAGGGCAGAAATGAGCAGTTCTTC.

Sample share makes this clone medium-sized. The V and J genes are TRBV25-1 and TRBJ1-1, with D uncertain. Trimming shortened V by 5 bases and J by 4 bases, and 8 bases separated the two germline ends. Germline CDR1 reads MGHDK; CDR2 reads SYGVNS. The CDR3 contains 12 residues. CDR3 residues: CASSLLGTEAFF. CDR3 coding DNA: TGTGCCAGCAGTCTCCTCGGCACTGAAGCTTTCTTT. Full variable domain (outside the CDR3, taken from reference TRBV25-1 and TRBJ1-1): EADIYQTPRYLVIGTGKKITLECSQTMGHDKMYWYQQDPGMELHLIHYSYGVNSTEKGDLSSESTVSRIRTEHFPLTLESARPSHTSQYLCASSLLGTEAFFGQGTRLTVV.

This clone was found a few times. This chain uses TRBV28 with TRBJ2-3, with 11 nucleotides matching TRBD1. Germline values: CDR1 MDHEN, CDR2 SYDVKM. J gave up 3 bases and V 8 bases, and 7 bases lay outside the gene matches. This CDR3 has 15 amino acids. In nucleotides, the CDR3 is TGTGCCAGCGGAGGAGGACAGGGGGCAACAGATACGCAGTATTTT. Translated: CASGGGQGATDTQYF.

This chain links TRBV11-2 with TRBJ2-6; D remains ambiguous. V was trimmed by 3 bases and J by 4 bases, leaving 7 bases between them. The CDR3 sequence is 14 residues long. Germline V gives CDR1 SGHAT, CDR2 FQNNGV. DNA of the CDR3: TGTGCCAGCAGCTTCTTCTCCGGGGCCAACGTCCTGACTTTC. Translation gives CASSFFSGANVLTF.